A selection of T cell receptor beta chains follows, all from one sample in a study of blood T cells in healthy people across ages. MiXCR, run by TCRdb on the 5' RACE reads, gives a single entry per CDR3 protein. There are about 730,000 distinct CDR3 sequences in the sample; about 40% occur only once, and more than 20% lies in the top ten. Sequencing was performed on blood. These receptor sequences come from a woman aged 55-75 years in good health. Each CDR3 is given with its conserved first and last residue. Each record gives: clone size, D gene, J gene, V gene, CDR3 protein, CDR3 DNA. A D gene is named only where the DNA matches it firmly. The listing skips clone size in some rows; elsewhere it reads once, few, many or a size class.

size: NA
D: NA
J: TRBJ2-3
V: TRBV7-2
CDR3: CASSLQATAKTDTQYF
DNA: TGTGCCAGCAGCTTACAGGCGACAGCAAAGACAGATACGCAGTATTTT

size: few
D: TRBD2
J: TRBJ2-5
V: TRBV6-2/TRBV6-3
CDR3: CASSYSMTSGSEAETQYF
DNA: TGTGCCAGCAGTTACTCGATGACTAGCGGGAGCGAGGCAGAGACCCAGTACTTC

size: NA
D: NA
J: TRBJ2-7
V: TRBV3-1
CDR3: CASSQARDRKRFEQYF
DNA: TGTGCCAGCAGCCAAGCCAGAGACAGGAAAAGATTCGAGCAGTACTTC

size: NA
D: TRBD2
J: TRBJ2-3
V: TRBV7-2
CDR3: CASSSLAGGLSDTQYF
DNA: TGTGCCAGCAGCTCCTTAGCGGGGGGGCTTTCAGATACGCAGTATTTT

size: few
D: NA
J: TRBJ2-7
V: TRBV18
CDR3: CASSPRDTFASYEQYF
DNA: TGTGCCAGCTCCCCTAGGGACACCTTCGCCTCCTACGAGCAGTACTTC

size: NA
D: NA
J: TRBJ2-1
V: TRBV6-6
CDR3: CASSRIGVGEQFF
DNA: TGTGCCAGCAGCCGAATAGGGGTCGGTGAGCAGTTCTTC

size: NA
D: TRBD1
J: TRBJ2-4
V: TRBV11-2
CDR3: CASSSRGSKNIQYF
DNA: TGTGCCAGCAGCTCCAGGGGGTCCAAAAACATTCAGTACTTC

size: few
D: TRBD2
J: TRBJ2-2
V: TRBV9
CDR3: CASNGEGRESWTGELFF
DNA: TGTGCCTCCAATGGGGAGGGTCGGGAGTCCTGGACCGGGGAGCTGTTTTTT

size: once
D: TRBD2
J: TRBJ2-7
V: TRBV6-6
CDR3: CASSASSGDVYEQYF
DNA: TGTGCCAGCAGTGCTTCTAGCGGAGACGTGTACGAGCAGTACTTC

size: NA
D: NA
J: TRBJ2-1
V: TRBV11-2
CDR3: CASSLSGPAVGEQFF
DNA: TGTGCCAGCAGCTTATCGGGACCAGCCGTCGGTGAGCAGTTCTTC

size: few
D: NA
J: TRBJ1-4
V: TRBV4-1
CDR3: CASSQDSPSRQLFF
DNA: TGCGCCAGCAGCCAAGATAGCCCAAGTCGTCAACTGTTTTTT

size: few
D: TRBD2
J: TRBJ2-5
V: TRBV10-3
CDR3: CAISESKGLAGGIQETQYF
DNA: TGTGCCATCAGTGAGTCGAAGGGGCTAGCGGGGGGCATCCAAGAGACCCAGTACTTC

size: few
D: TRBD1
J: TRBJ2-5
V: TRBV5-1
CDR3: CASSGRDREQETQYF
DNA: TGCGCCAGCAGCGGACGGGACAGGGAGCAAGAGACCCAGTACTTC

size: many
D: TRBD2
J: TRBJ2-7
V: TRBV3-1
CDR3: CASSQPSGGHYEQYF
DNA: TGTGCCAGCAGCCAACCTAGCGGGGGGCACTACGAGCAGTACTTC

size: NA
D: NA
J: TRBJ2-5
V: TRBV28
CDR3: CASSAGQIKETQYF
DNA: TGTGCCAGCAGTGCTGGACAGATTAAAGAGACCCAGTACTTC

size: few
D: TRBD2
J: TRBJ2-5
V: TRBV5-6
CDR3: CASSRTSGGFSEQYF
DNA: TGTGCCAGCAGCAGGACTAGCGGGGGGTTTAGTGAGCAGTACTTC

size: NA
D: NA
J: TRBJ1-4
V: TRBV11-2
CDR3: CASSLDYGILGFF
DNA: TGTGCCAGCAGCTTAGATTATGGGATTCTGGGGTTTTTT

size: NA
D: NA
J: TRBJ2-5
V: TRBV9
CDR3: CASSVGGGIKETQYF
DNA: TGTGCCAGCAGCGTAGGGGGCGGGATTAAAGAGACCCAGTACTTC

size: many
D: NA
J: TRBJ2-1
V: TRBV3-1
CDR3: CASTSSSLLLSYNEQFF
DNA: TGTGCCAGCACCAGCTCCTCCCTACTACTCTCCTACAATGAGCAGTTCTTC

size: NA
D: NA
J: TRBJ2-3
V: TRBV25-1
CDR3: CASSVQNTQYF
DNA: TGTGCCAGCAGTGTCCAAAATACGCAGTATTTT

size: few
D: TRBD2
J: TRBJ2-1
V: TRBV5-6
CDR3: CASSLAAGLAGGEQFF
DNA: TGTGCCAGCAGCTTGGCCGCGGGACTAGCGGGAGGGGAGCAGTTCTTC

size: NA
D: NA
J: TRBJ1-4
V: TRBV4-3
CDR3: CASSQLTGRGEKLFF
DNA: TGCGCCAGCAGCCAATTGACAGGACGGGGTGAAAAACTGTTTTTT

size: few
D: NA
J: TRBJ2-5
V: TRBV28
CDR3: CASSGIEGWGETQYF
DNA: TGTGCCAGCAGTGGCATCGAGGGTTGGGGGGAGACCCAGTACTTC

size: many
D: NA
J: TRBJ2-5
V: TRBV13
CDR3: CASSLSEQETQYF
DNA: TGTGCCAGCAGCTTAAGTGAACAAGAGACCCAGTACTTC

size: few
D: TRBD1
J: TRBJ2-3
V: TRBV7-2
CDR3: CASSLWAPDRASTDTQYF
DNA: TGTGCCAGCAGCTTATGGGCTCCGGACAGGGCTAGCACAGATACGCAGTATTTT

size: many
D: NA
J: TRBJ2-7
V: TRBV3-1
CDR3: CASSQETLAISYEQYF
DNA: TGTGCCAGCAGCCAAGAGACCCTAGCGATCTCCTACGAGCAGTACTTC

size: few
D: NA
J: TRBJ2-1
V: TRBV7-3
CDR3: CASRSSGGLYNEQFF
DNA: TGTGCCAGCAGGTCGTCAGGGGGACTATACAATGAGCAGTTCTTC

size: NA
D: NA
J: TRBJ1-4
V: TRBV18
CDR3: CASSGSTDEKLFF
DNA: TGTGCCAGCTCCGGTTCGACGGATGAAAAACTGTTTTTT

size: few
D: NA
J: TRBJ2-1
V: TRBV6-2/TRBV6-3
CDR3: CASRTKGDAPLGFF
DNA: TGTGCCAGCCGAACGAAGGGGGACGCCCCGTTGGGGTTCTTC

size: NA
D: NA
J: TRBJ2-1
V: TRBV4-2
CDR3: CASSQEAQFGEQFF
DNA: TGTGCCAGCAGCCAAGAGGCCCAGTTTGGTGAGCAGTTCTTC

size: few
D: NA
J: TRBJ1-5
V: TRBV9
CDR3: CASSDGTSLGNQPQHF
DNA: TGTGCCAGCAGCGATGGGACGTCTCTGGGCAATCAGCCCCAGCATTTT

size: NA
D: NA
J: TRBJ2-7
V: TRBV6-1
CDR3: CASSDRLAYEQYF
DNA: TGTGCCAGCAGTGACCGACTGGCCTACGAGCAGTACTTC

size: NA
D: NA
J: TRBJ2-1
V: TRBV20-1
CDR3: CSARFQGRETQFF
DNA: TGCAGTGCTAGATTCCAGGGTAGAGAGACCCAGTTCTTC

size: NA
D: TRBD2
J: TRBJ2-7
V: TRBV9
CDR3: CASSETSAALYEQYF
DNA: TGTGCCAGCAGCGAAACTAGCGCGGCTTTATACGAGCAGTACTTC

size: NA
D: NA
J: TRBJ1-1
V: TRBV7-9
CDR3: CASSSTGEAFF
DNA: TGTGCCAGCAGCTCCACAGGGGAAGCTTTCTTT

size: NA
D: TRBD2
J: TRBJ2-1
V: TRBV10-3
CDR3: CAITGTSGGYNEQFF
DNA: TGTGCCATCACCGGGACTAGCGGGGGTTACAATGAGCAGTTCTTC

size: NA
D: NA
J: TRBJ1-1
V: TRBV20-1
CDR3: CSAKYLEAFF
DNA: TGCAGTGCTAAGTACCTGGAAGCTTTCTTT

size: NA
D: NA
J: TRBJ2-5
V: TRBV4-2
CDR3: CASGAGFQETQYF
DNA: TGTGCCAGCGGTGCGGGGTTCCAAGAGACCCAGTACTTC

size: NA
D: NA
J: TRBJ2-1
V: TRBV5-5
CDR3: CASSLAVGLYNEQFF
DNA: TGTGCCAGCAGCTTGGCCGTCGGTCTTTACAATGAGCAGTTCTTC

size: NA
D: NA
J: TRBJ2-5
V: TRBV7-9
CDR3: CASSLALAWETQYF
DNA: TGTGCCAGCAGCTTAGCGCTCGCATGGGAGACCCAGTACTTC

size: NA
D: NA
J: TRBJ2-1
V: TRBV5-5
CDR3: CASSPVGSEQFF
DNA: TGTGCCAGCAGCCCCGTTGGGAGTGAGCAGTTCTTC

size: NA
D: NA
J: TRBJ2-1
V: TRBV9
CDR3: CASSVGDRGNEQFF
DNA: TGTGCCAGCAGCGTAGGAGATAGGGGAAATGAGCAGTTCTTC

size: many
D: TRBD1
J: TRBJ2-6
V: TRBV10-3
CDR3: CAISSGTAPSGANVLTF
DNA: TGTGCCATCAGCTCCGGGACAGCCCCCTCTGGGGCCAACGTCCTGACTTTC

size: NA
D: TRBD2
J: TRBJ2-5
V: TRBV20-1
CDR3: CSASRRGRNYNEQYF
DNA: TGCAGTGCGAGTAGGCGGGGGAGAAATTATAATGAGCAGTACTTC

size: NA
D: NA
J: TRBJ2-2
V: TRBV20-1
CDR3: CSTYTPQANTGELFF
DNA: TGCAGTACCTATACTCCACAAGCGAACACCGGGGAGCTGTTTTTT

size: once
D: TRBD2
J: TRBJ2-3
V: TRBV9
CDR3: CASSFTSGAPTDTQYF
DNA: TGTGCCAGCAGTTTCACTAGCGGGGCCCCCACAGATACGCAGTATTTT